This entry describes one T cell receptor beta chain. The antigen is not known. Assay: immunoSEQ multiplex PCR; the TCRdb copy retains only in-frame clones and omits some. The table records approximately 160,000 clones, roughly 91% of them present only once. The data originate from a study of cytomegalovirus exposure and HLA in healthy donors. Study results and limitations: High sensitivity and specificity were reportedly achieved when the classifier diagnosed cytomegalovirus status.

This receptor was obtained from a woman younger than 30 in good health and CMV-seropositive. Input material: PBMCs.

CDR3 sequence (DNA): TGTGCCAGCAGCTTAGGGAGGGATACGCAGTATTTT. Translated, it gives CASSLGRDTQYF. This chain uses TRBV11-2 with TRBJ2-3; the D gene is possibly TRBD2 (5 bases). CDR1 and CDR2 (germline): SGHAT, FQNNGV. The CDR3 is 12 residues long. The ends were cut back, 1 base at V and 6 bases at J, with 5 bases in the middle.